What follows are 21 T cell receptor beta chains derived from one specimen sequenced in a study of blood T cell repertoires in COVID-19. Only in-frame clones appear in the TCRdb table, and some are missing; sequencing was by immunoSEQ multiplex PCR. The sample consists of approximately 140,000 clones, more than 70% of them appearing once. What was sequenced was peripheral blood. The receptors originated from a man over 45 with active or convalescent COVID-19.

This clone was recorded only once. The chain employs TRBV6-5 and TRBJ2-7; tentatively, D is TRBD2 (6 bases). From germline, CDR1 is MNHEY and CDR2 SVGAGI. Trimming pared 0 bases from V and 2 bases from J, leaving 14 bases between. This CDR3 has 16 amino acids. CDR3 loop: CASSYSPGGLAYEQYF. The CDR3 DNA reads as TGTGCCAGCAGTTACTCACCCGGGGGACTCGCCTACGAGCAGTACTTC.

The rearrangement joins TRBV15 to TRBJ2-1; 10 nucleotides agree with TRBD2. There are 17 residues in the CDR3. CDR1 and CDR2 (germline): LNHNV, YYDKDF (reference sequence). Trimming cost V 0 bases and J 4 bases; bases outside gene matches: 6. The CDR3 region is CATSRDQAGGNYNEQFF. In DNA form, the CDR3 reads TGTGCCACCAGCAGAGATCAAGCGGGAGGGAATTACAATGAGCAGTTCTTC.

This rearrangement joins TRBV9 to TRBJ1-5; no clear D. CDR1 and CDR2 from the germline V gene are SGDLS and YYNGEE. V was clipped by 3 bases and J by 5 bases, with 15 bases between them. This CDR3 has 15 amino acids. CDR3 in DNA: TGTGCCAGCAGCGCGGCCACAGTCAAAGATCAGCCCCAGCATTTT. This encodes CASSAATVKDQPQHF.

Note on this clone: Other DNA variants within this sample encode the same CDR3. V usage is TRBV19 and J usage is TRBJ1-1; TRBD1 matches 8 bases. This CDR3 region has 15 residues. J was trimmed by 1 base and V by 5 bases; bases with no gene match: 6. Germline V gene lookup returns CDR1 LNHDA and CDR2 SQIVND (reference sequence). The CDR3 DNA is TGTGCCAGTAGTGTTCCGGGACAGGCGAACACTGAAGCTTTCTTT. Amino acid sequence: CASSVPGQANTEAFF.

This clone occurred once. The rearrangement uses TRBV3-1 (or the pseudogene TRBV3-2) and TRBJ1-4; 10 bases agree with TRBD1. V shed 4 bases and J 4 bases; nucleotides not matched to a gene: 9. This CDR3 contains 17 residues. CDR1 is LGHDT and CDR2 is YNNKEL in the germline V gene (reference sequence). This CDR3 reads CASSPSTGGEGNEKLFF. The CDR3 DNA reads TGTGCCAGCAGCCCATCGACAGGGGGCGAAGGTAATGAAAAACTGTTTTTT.

The V call is TRBV3-1 (or the pseudogene TRBV3-2), the J call TRBJ1-2, with D perhaps matching TRBD1 (5 bases). The V and J ends lost 5 bases and 8 bases respectively, with 12 bases between them. Germline V CDR1 and CDR2: LGHDT, YNNKEL (reference sequence). CDR3 length: 12 amino acids. The CDR3: CASSTPGFGYTF. CDR3 nucleotides: TGTGCCAGCAGCACCCCAGGGTTCGGCTACACCTTC.

The chain has TRBV6-5 and TRBJ1-1, with TRBD1 matching over 9 bases. Germline CDR1 MNHEY, CDR2 SVGAGI. CDR3 size: 14 residues. With 6 bases clipped from V and 4 bases from J, the junction kept 6 bases outside the gene matches. The CDR3 sequence is CASSLDRGGTEAFF. The CDR3 DNA reads TGTGCCAGCAGCCTCGACAGGGGGGGCACTGAAGCTTTCTTT.

The chain carries TRBV3-1 (or the pseudogene TRBV3-2) and TRBJ2-1; D is unclear. Germline V gives CDR1 LGHDT, CDR2 YNNKEL (reference sequence). The CDR3 runs to 10 residues. The V end lost 6 bases, the J end lost 13 bases, and 10 bases lay between the germline ends. The CDR3 loop reads CASRSNLQFF. The CDR3 coding sequence is TGTGCCAGCAGATCGAATCTACAGTTCTTC.

This chain uses TRBV6-5 with TRBJ1-1; 7 bases align to TRBD1. Germline CDR1 and CDR2: MNHEY and SVGAGI. V gave up 6 bases and J gave up 2 bases; unmatched junction bases: 6. The CDR3 spans 14 residues. The CDR3 DNA sequence: TGTGCCAGCAGCACGGGACAGCCTAACACTGAAGCTTTCTTT. Amino acid sequence: CASSTGQPNTEAFF.

The V gene is TRBV5-1, the J gene TRBJ2-1; 10 bases agree with TRBD2. Per germline, CDR1 SGHRS and CDR2 YFSETQ. Trimming removed 2 bases from V and 3 bases from J; junction bases left unmatched: 11. CDR3 length equals 18 residues. The CDR3 nucleotides are TGCGCCAGCAGCTTTGGGCTAGCGGGAGTAGGGAACTACAATGAGCAGTTCTTC. Translated, it gives CASSFGLAGVGNYNEQFF.

This clone came up once. This sequence joins TRBV7-9 and TRBJ2-3; D is perhaps TRBD2 (7 bases). Per germline, CDR1 SEHNR and CDR2 FQNEAQ (reference sequence). CDR3 size: 15 residues. Trimming shortened V by 5 bases and J by 3 bases, and 15 bases separated the two germline ends. In DNA, the CDR3 is TGTGCCAGCAGCCCCCGGGGGGCCGCAACAGATACGCAGTATTTT. Protein: CASSPRGAATDTQYF.

This clone is a singleton in its sample. The genes are TRBV29-1 and TRBJ2-5, with 10 bases that match TRBD1. The J segment lost 4 bases and the V segment lost 1 base, leaving 6 bases of the junction unmatched. From germline, CDR1 is SQVTM and CDR2 ANQGSEA. The CDR3 is made up of 15 amino acids. CDR3 DNA sequence: TGCAGCGTTGAAGGAGGGACAGGGGTAGCAGAGACCCAGTACTTC. Translating gives CSVEGGTGVAETQYF.

The chain employs TRBV10-3 and TRBJ2-7; 8 nucleotides align to TRBD1. Germline loops: CDR1 ENHRY, CDR2 SYGVKD. J gave up 3 bases and V 1 base, and 5 bases lay outside the gene matches. This CDR3 is built from 15 residues. The CDR3 here is CAISELETGVYEQYF. The CDR3 nucleotides are TGTGCCATCAGTGAGTTAGAGACAGGGGTCTACGAGCAGTACTTC.

This clone is deemed medium-sized. V gene TRBV19 combines with J gene TRBJ1-6, with D unclear. The CDR3 has 14 residues. V was trimmed by 2 bases and J by 6 bases, leaving 8 bases between them. Germline V gives CDR1 LNHDA, CDR2 SQIVND (reference sequence). CDR3 loop: CASSISAGNSPLHF. CDR3 DNA: TGTGCCAGTAGTATATCGGCGGGTAATTCACCCCTCCACTTT.

The rearrangement links TRBV27 to TRBJ1-5, with D unresolved. The ends were cut back, 5 bases at V and 0 bases at J, with 11 bases in the middle. The CDR3 has 15 residues. The germline V gene has CDR1 MNHEY and CDR2 SMNVEV (reference sequence). The CDR3 region has the DNA TGTGCCAGCAGTATGTGGCAGAATAGCAATCAGCCCCAGCATTTT. Translated, it gives CASSMWQNSNQPQHF.

This clone has a handful of counts. The chain uses TRBV27 and TRBJ1-1, with TRBD1 matching over 7 bases. This CDR3 is built from 15 residues. J was trimmed by 7 bases and V by 3 bases; bases with no gene match: 11. Per the germline V gene, CDR1 is MNHEY and CDR2 is SMNVEV (reference sequence). CDR3 sequence (DNA): TGTGCCAGCAGTTTGACAGGGTGGGATCGGGGTGAAGCTTTCTTT. It specifies CASSLTGWDRGEAFF.

The chain uses TRBV29-1 and TRBJ2-5, with TRBD2 identical over 7 bases. V lost 3 bases, J lost 5 bases, and 6 bases stayed unmatched. The CDR3 is 13 residues long. In germline, CDR1 is SQVTM, CDR2 ANQGSEA. CDR3 DNA: TGCAGCGTTGATGGACTAGACGGCGAGACCCAGTACTTC. Protein sequence: CSVDGLDGETQYF. The full variable domain, rest sourced from reference TRBV29-1 and TRBJ2-5, is SAVISQKPSRDICQRGTSLTIQCQVDSQVTMMFWYRQQPGQSLTLIATANQGSEATYESGFVIDKFPISRPNLTFSTLTVSNMSPEDSSIYLCSVDGLDGETQYFGPGTRLLVL.

This chain links TRBV29-1 with TRBJ2-1, with 8 bases matching TRBD1. The CDR3 loop spans 15 amino acids. Trimming at V came to 4 bases and at J to 7 bases, leaving 12 bases not matched to a gene. Per the germline V gene, CDR1 is SQVTM and CDR2 is ANQGSEA. DNA for the CDR3: TGCAGCGTTGCTTTAGGACAGGGTGTAATGAATGAGCAGTTCTTC. It specifies CSVALGQGVMNEQFF.

The chain uses TRBV19 and TRBJ2-3; unclear D gene. CDR1 and CDR2 from the germline V gene are LNHDA and SQIVND (reference sequence). V was pared by 0 bases and J by 6 bases, with 4 bases between. The CDR3 spans 12 residues. The CDR3 sequence is CASSIERDTQYF. In DNA form, the CDR3 reads TGTGCCAGTAGTATAGAGAGGGATACGCAGTATTTT. Full variable domain (missing parts from reference TRBV19 and TRBJ2-3): DGGITQSPKYLFRKEGQNVTLSCEQNLNHDAMYWYRQDPGQGLRLIYYSQIVNDFQKGDIAEGYSVSREKKESFPLTVTSAQKNPTAFYLCASSIERDTQYFGPGTRLTVL.

The genes are TRBV20-1 and TRBJ1-3, with 7 bases matching TRBD1. This CDR3 contains 13 residues. CDR1 is DFQATT and CDR2 is SNEGSKA in the germline V gene (reference sequence). V gave up 3 bases and J gave up 4 bases; unmatched junction bases: 3. In DNA, the CDR3 is TGCAGTGCTAGTCGGGACAGCGGAAACACCATATATTTT. It translates to CSASRDSGNTIYF.

This chain links TRBV7-3 with TRBJ2-3; 7 nucleotides match TRBD2. The V gene's germline CDR1 is SGHTA and CDR2 FQGTGA. The V segment lost 3 bases and the J segment 3 bases; nucleotides outside the gene matches: 3. This CDR3 comprises 14 residues. The DNA for the CDR3 is TGTGCCAGCAGCTTGGGCGGGAGAACAGATACGCAGTATTTT. This sequence encodes CASSLGGRTDTQYF.